A single sample gave rise to the 22 T cell receptor beta chains below, sequenced in a study of blood T cells in healthy people across ages. The authors ran a second PCR of 7 to 11 cycles using a sample-barcoded 5' primer and a J-beta primer mix. TCRdb called the 5' RACE reads again in MiXCR, with one record for every CDR3 protein. The sample carries roughly 900,000 distinct CDR3 sequences, 25% to 35% recorded once. The specimen was blood. Receptor source: a woman older than 75 in good health.

Points on this clonotype: At one boundary the junction diverges from the germline segment, which might be a read error. V usage is TRBV12-3 or TRBV12-4 and J usage is TRBJ2-3; 8 bases align to TRBD1. CDR3 size: 15 residues. The DNA of the CDR3 is TGTGCCAGCAGTGGACAGGGAGAGACCGCAGATGCGCAGTATTTT. Its protein is CASSGQGETADAQYF.

This clonotype occurred many times. The J gene is TRBJ1-5, the V gene TRBV6-2 or TRBV6-3; unclear D gene. Germline loops: CDR1 MNHEY, CDR2 SVGEGT. The CDR3 consists of 14 residues. V lost 8 bases and J lost 0, with 11 bases in between. The CDR3 spells CASLNRFSNQPQHF. The CDR3 nucleotides read TGTGCCAGCCTAAACCGATTTAGCAATCAGCCCCAGCATTTT.

This clonotype was seen at least ten times. The chain employs TRBV20-1 and TRBJ2-1; perhaps TRBD1 as D (6 bases). V lost 0 bases and J lost 8, with 14 bases in between. The V gene's germline CDR1 is DFQATT and CDR2 SNEGSKA (reference sequence). This CDR3 spans 14 amino acids. The CDR3 DNA follows: TGCAGTGCTAGAGATATTACAGGGATGCATGAGCAGTTCTTC. This codes for CSARDITGMHEQFF.

This chain connects TRBV28 to TRBJ1-2; 8 bases fit TRBD1. Germline values: CDR1 MDHEN, CDR2 SYDVKM. Germline trimming cut 6 bases from V and 3 bases from J; bases unmatched to any gene: 12. This CDR3 is 16 amino acids long. In DNA form, the CDR3 reads TGTGCCAGCAGCCCCCCACAGGGGGGACATCACTATGGCTACACCTTC. It translates to CASSPPQGGHHYGYTF.

In its sample, this clonotype was seen many times. This may be a read error: a much more frequent sequence differs by one nucleotide. The chain couples TRBV12-3 or TRBV12-4 to TRBJ2-1; 8 bases are a match to TRBD2. The CDR3 loop spans 16 amino acids. Germline trimming cut 8 bases from V and 4 bases from J; bases unmatched to any gene: 13. The CDR3 loop is CASQLYGGGGYNEQFF. CDR3 coding DNA: TGTGCCAGCCAGTTATACGGAGGCGGGGGGTACAATGAGCAGTTCTTC.

In its sample, this clonotype was seen a few times. The V and J genes are TRBV2 and TRBJ1-2; D is perhaps TRBD1 (5 bases). This CDR3 is 15 amino acids long. Per germline, CDR1 SNHLY and CDR2 FYNNEI. V was cut by 2 bases and J by 7 bases, with 17 bases left in between. The CDR3 here is CASSERRQLGVGYTF. The CDR3 DNA follows: TGTGCCAGCAGTGAAAGGCGACAGTTAGGAGTTGGCTACACCTTC.

This clonotype was picked up a small number of times. CDR3 bases: TGCAGCGCTGGTTCCGCGGGCGGAGGCTACACCTTC. Protein: CSAGSAGGGYTF. The chain employs TRBV29-1 and TRBJ1-2; the D is unclear. This CDR3 spans 12 amino acids. Deletions cut 7 bases from V and 8 bases from J, with 17 bases between. Germline CDR1 and CDR2: SQVTM and ANQGSEA.

This clonotype was recorded many times. The chain uses TRBV4-3 and TRBJ2-7; TRBD1 agrees at 7 bases. The CDR3 consists of 13 residues. Looked up from germline, CDR1 is LGHNA and CDR2 is YSLEER. The J segment lost 6 bases and the V segment lost 0 bases, leaving 2 bases of the junction unmatched. The CDR3 spells CASSQEAGGEQYF. CDR3 nucleotide sequence: TGCGCCAGCAGCCAAGAGGCAGGGGGCGAGCAGTACTTC.

The J gene is TRBJ2-3, the V gene TRBV6-2 or TRBV6-3; 7 nucleotides agree with TRBD2. Germline V gene sequence: CDR1 MNHEY, CDR2 SVGEGT. V dropped 0 bases and J dropped 2; count of bases not matched to a gene: 11. The CDR3 loop spans 18 amino acids. CDR3 in amino acids: CASSYSTWGRGDTDTQYF. The CDR3 DNA reads as TGTGCCAGCAGTTACTCGACGTGGGGACGGGGGGACACAGATACGCAGTATTTT.

Details on this clonotype: The junction shows a germline mismatch at one end, possibly a read error. This chain joins TRBV6-2 or TRBV6-3 and TRBJ2-1, with TRBD2 identical over 11 bases. The CDR3 runs 16 residues. The germline gives CDR1 MNHEY, CDR2 SVGEGT. The CDR3: CANSYVAGGPGNEQFF. For the CDR3, the DNA is TGTGCCAACAGTTACGTAGCGGGGGGGCCGGGGAATGAGCAGTTCTTC.

Ten or more counts support this clonotype. The chain employs TRBV7-2 and TRBJ2-3; D gene unclear. CDR1 and CDR2 from the germline V gene are SGHTA and FQGNSA. The CDR3 consists of 15 residues. The V gene lost 2 bases and the J gene lost 1 base, with 10 bases spanning the gap. The CDR3 protein is CASSLQAIRTDTQYF. The CDR3 nucleotides read TGTGCCAGCAGCTTACAAGCGATACGCACAGATACGCAGTATTTT.

This clonotype occurred a few times. CDR3 region: CASRGWDRPLANYGYTF. In DNA form, the CDR3 reads TGTGCCAGCAGGGGATGGGACAGGCCCTTAGCTAACTATGGCTACACCTTC. The rearrangement joins TRBV3-1 to TRBJ1-2, with 8 bases fitting TRBD1. Trimming took 6 bases from V and 0 from J; bases not matched to a gene: 12. Germline-derived CDR1 and CDR2 are LGHDT and YNNKEL (reference sequence). CDR3 length: 17 residues.

About this clonotype itself: A much larger clone lies a single base off, so this may be a read error. V and J are TRBV6-2 or TRBV6-3 and TRBJ2-5, with 11 bases fitting TRBD2. The DNA end favors TRBJ2-7, so the J call may be wrong. The CDR3 is 15 residues long. From germline, CDR1 is MNHEY and CDR2 SVGEGT. CDR3 residues: CASSLGGLAVSEQYF. The CDR3 nucleotides are TGTGCCAGCAGCCTGGGGGGACTAGCGGTTTCCGAGCAGTACTTC.

The chain employs TRBV7-2 and TRBJ1-3, with 7 positions matching TRBD1. Per the germline V gene, CDR1 is SGHTA and CDR2 is FQGNSA. The CDR3 runs 16 residues. Trimming at V came to 2 bases and at J to 4 bases, leaving 8 bases not matched to a gene. The CDR3 DNA reads TGTGCCAGCAGCTTACAGGAACAGGGGTCGGGAAACACCATATATTTT. Translation gives CASSLQEQGSGNTIYF.

This chain connects TRBV24-1 to TRBJ2-7, with D maybe TRBD1 (7 bases). The last part of the DNA fits TRBJ2-5 better; the J call may be wrong. Germline V gene sequence: CDR1 KGHDR, CDR2 SFDVKD. The CDR3 is 15 amino acids. CDR3 amino acids: CATSDPPGGTETQYF. The CDR3 nucleotides are TGTGCCACCAGTGATCCGCCAGGGGGGACTGAGACCCAGTACTTC.

This clonotype was detected only once. The genes are TRBV6-5 and TRBJ1-1; D is perhaps TRBD1 (6 bases). CDR1 is MNHEY, CDR2 SVGAGI, per germline. The length of the CDR3 is 15 residues. V lost 4 bases, J lost 1 base, and 13 bases lay in between. The CDR3 nucleotides read TGTGCCAGCAGTTTCAACAGGGAGACGAACACTGAAGCTTTCTTT. Residues: CASSFNRETNTEAFF.

Turning to this clonotype: Given a much more abundant clone one base away, this may be a read error. This chain connects TRBV18 to TRBJ2-4; TRBD2 aligns across 9 bases. The end of the DNA aligns better with TRBJ2-5, so the J call may be wrong. In germline, CDR1 is KGHSH, CDR2 LQKENI. The CDR3 spans 16 residues. The CDR3 DNA reads as TGTGCCGGCTCACCACCGAGGCTAGCGGGGACAGAGACCCAGTACTTC. It yields the protein CAGSPPRLAGTETQYF.

This clonotype has at least ten counts. This chain uses TRBV12-3 or TRBV12-4 with TRBJ2-1; TRBD2 might be the D (6 bases). V gave up 10 bases and J gave up 6 bases, with 19 bases separating them. The CDR3 has 14 amino acids. CDR3: CATDTGLTSNEQFF. In nucleotides, the CDR3 is TGTGCCACCGACACGGGACTTACTTCCAATGAGCAGTTCTTC.

This clonotype was seen a handful of times. V usage is TRBV18 and J usage is TRBJ1-1; no clear D gene. CDR1 is KGHSH and CDR2 is LQKENI in the germline V gene. CDR3 size: 14 residues. V was shortened by 5 bases and J by 1 base, with 11 bases between the two germline ends. Here the CDR3 reads CASSTGSQNTEAFF. CDR3 in DNA: TGTGCCAGCTCAACCGGGTCCCAGAACACTGAAGCTTTCTTT.

The rearrangement links TRBV7-6 to TRBJ1-4; 7 nucleotides agree with TRBD1. From germline, CDR1 is SGHVS and CDR2 FNYEAQ. Losses at the gene ends were 6 bases for V and 8 bases for J; bases not matched to a gene: 9. This CDR3 spans 14 amino acids. CDR3 region: CASSKDRVGEKLFF. CDR3 DNA sequence: TGTGCCAGCAGTAAAGACAGGGTCGGGGAAAAACTGTTTTTT.

This clonotype was picked up one time. This may arise from a read error, as a much more abundant clone is one base away. The chain carries TRBV7-8 and TRBJ2-5; 9 nucleotides match TRBD2. CDR3 length: 15 amino acids. V trimming: 4 bases; J trimming: 7 bases; junction bases outside the gene matches: 10. The germline CDR1 and CDR2 sequences are SGHVS and FQNEAQ. CDR3: CASSSGTSSAVTQYF. The CDR3 region has the DNA TGTGCCAGCAGCTCAGGGACTAGCTCGGCCGTGACCCAGTACTTC.

This clonotype was counted ten times or more. The chain is built from TRBV20-1 and TRBJ2-1; 15 bases agree with TRBD2. Trimming removed 0 bases from V and 15 bases from J; junction bases left unmatched: 9. This CDR3 is 15 amino acids long. CDR1 is DFQATT and CDR2 is SNEGSKA in the germline V gene (reference sequence). CDR3 in DNA: TGCAGTGCTAGAGAGGGGACTAGCGGGGGGCGAAAGTGGTTCTTC. Protein: CSAREGTSGGRKWFF.